These 6 T cell receptor beta chains share one sample of origin, sequenced in a study of identical twins. TCRdb itself ran the 5' RACE reads through MiXCR, one entry per CDR3 protein. The table includes some 790,000 distinct CDR3 sequences, roughly 18% detected once. These data were likewise used in another study, on T cells expressing NK-cell markers.

The sequencing input was PBMCs. These TCRs come from a young woman in good health.

This clonotype came up many times. The chain couples TRBV12-3 or TRBV12-4 to TRBJ2-1; TRBD1 matches at 8 bases. V shed 4 bases and J 8 bases; nucleotides not matched to a gene: 7. The CDR3 is 14 residues long. This chain's CDR3 is CASSSGAGGDEQFF. Here the CDR3 DNA reads TGTGCCAGCAGTTCCGGGGCAGGGGGCGATGAGCAGTTCTTC.

In this sample, this clonotype turned up a few times. The rearrangement links TRBV4-3 to TRBJ1-4; D ambiguous. The CDR3 is 16 residues long. Germline-derived CDR1 and CDR2 are LGHNA and YSLEER. With 1 base removed from V and 3 bases from J, the gap between germline ends came to 12 bases. This chain's CDR3 is CASSQAGGQPNEKLFF. The CDR3 DNA reads TGCGCCAGCAGCCAAGCAGGCGGTCAGCCTAATGAAAAACTGTTTTTT.

The table lists this clonotype with many counts. The chain has TRBV12-3 or TRBV12-4 and TRBJ2-5, with D possibly being TRBD2 (5 bases). Trimming cost V 4 bases and J 8 bases, with 11 bases left between them. This CDR3 has 12 residues. The CDR3: CASSSPGETQYF. The CDR3 DNA reads TGTGCCAGCAGTTCGCCCGGGGAAACCCAGTACTTC.

This clonotype has just a few counts. The CDR3 sequence is CASSLQLPYEQYF. The CDR3 DNA reads TGTGCCAGCAGCTTACAGTTACCCTACGAGCAGTACTTC. This rearrangement joins TRBV7-9 to TRBJ2-7; D is unclear. The germline V and J ends were trimmed by 2 bases and 2 bases, with 7 bases remaining between them. This CDR3 is 13 amino acids long. In germline, CDR1 is SEHNR, CDR2 FQNEAQ (reference sequence).

V usage is TRBV12-3 or TRBV12-4 and J usage is TRBJ2-3; 11 bases fit TRBD2. V lost 1 base and J lost 7; bases outside the gene matches: 4. This CDR3 is built from 15 residues. The CDR3 sequence is CASSLELAGEHTQYF. In nucleotides, the CDR3 is TGTGCCAGCAGTTTAGAACTAGCGGGGGAGCATACGCAGTATTTT.

The sample holds a few counts of this clonotype. The chain couples TRBV4-1 to TRBJ1-4; D not resolved. V gave up 3 bases and J gave up 0 bases, with 11 bases separating them. Germline assignment: CDR1 MGHRA and CDR2 YSYEKL. The CDR3 is 16 amino acids. The CDR3 sequence is CASSQLGGATNEKLFF. CDR3 coding DNA: TGCGCCAGCAGCCAGCTGGGAGGTGCAACTAATGAAAAACTGTTTTTT.